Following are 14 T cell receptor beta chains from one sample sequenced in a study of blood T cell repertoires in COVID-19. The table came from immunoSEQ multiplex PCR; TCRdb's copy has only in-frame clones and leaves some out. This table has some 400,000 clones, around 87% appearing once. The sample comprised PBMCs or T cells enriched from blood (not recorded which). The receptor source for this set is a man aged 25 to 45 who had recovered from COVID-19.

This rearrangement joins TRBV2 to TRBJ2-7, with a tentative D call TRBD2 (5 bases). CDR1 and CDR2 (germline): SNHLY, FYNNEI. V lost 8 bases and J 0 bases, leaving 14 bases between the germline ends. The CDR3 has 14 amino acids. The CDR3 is CASLRPGSSYEQYF. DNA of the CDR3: TGTGCCAGCCTAAGGCCGGGGAGCTCCTACGAGCAGTACTTC.

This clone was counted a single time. The CDR3 reads CASSHRGYGNQPQHF. CDR3 coding DNA: TGTGCCAGCAGCCACAGGGGATACGGCAATCAGCCCCAGCATTTT. The chain couples TRBV6-5 to TRBJ1-5; TRBD1 aligns across 7 bases. V was pared by 6 bases and J by 2 bases, with 7 bases of the junction left unmatched. Germline assignment: CDR1 MNHEY and CDR2 SVGAGI. The CDR3 contains 15 residues.

The CDR3 loop is CASRPPAKTGGYTF. The CDR3 nucleotides are TGTGCCAGCAGGCCTCCGGCGAAGACGGGGGGCTACACCTTC. The chain employs TRBV6-2 or TRBV6-3 and TRBJ1-2, with D hard to call. Per germline, CDR1 MNHEY and CDR2 SVGEGT. CDR3 length equals 14 residues. V lost 6 bases, J lost 8 bases, and 19 bases lay in between.

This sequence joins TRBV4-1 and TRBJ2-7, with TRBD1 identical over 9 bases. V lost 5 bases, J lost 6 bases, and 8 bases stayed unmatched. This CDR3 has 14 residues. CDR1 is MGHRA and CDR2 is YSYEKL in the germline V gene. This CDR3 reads CASSSPGQGSEQYF. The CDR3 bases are TGCGCCAGCAGCTCCCCGGGACAGGGTTCCGAGCAGTACTTC.

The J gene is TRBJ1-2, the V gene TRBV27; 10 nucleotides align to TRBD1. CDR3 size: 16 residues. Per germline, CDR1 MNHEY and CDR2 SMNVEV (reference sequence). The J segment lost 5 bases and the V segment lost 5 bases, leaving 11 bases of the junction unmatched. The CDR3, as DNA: TGTGCCAGCAGTCAAATACCGGGACAGGGGAGGTATGGCTACACCTTC. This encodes CASSQIPGQGRYGYTF.

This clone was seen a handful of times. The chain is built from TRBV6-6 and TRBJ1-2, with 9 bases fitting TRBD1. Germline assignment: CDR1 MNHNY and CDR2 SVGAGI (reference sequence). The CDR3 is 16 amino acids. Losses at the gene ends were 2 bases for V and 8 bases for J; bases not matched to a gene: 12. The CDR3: CASSYTAYRGREGYTF. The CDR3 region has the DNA TGTGCCAGCAGTTACACAGCGTACAGGGGGCGCGAAGGCTACACCTTC.

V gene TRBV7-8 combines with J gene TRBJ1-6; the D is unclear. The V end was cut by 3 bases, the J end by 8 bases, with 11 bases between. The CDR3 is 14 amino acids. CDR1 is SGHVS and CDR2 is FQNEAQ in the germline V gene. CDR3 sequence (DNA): TGTGCCAGCAGCTTTAATGGAGCTGATTCACCCCTCCACTTT. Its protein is CASSFNGADSPLHF.

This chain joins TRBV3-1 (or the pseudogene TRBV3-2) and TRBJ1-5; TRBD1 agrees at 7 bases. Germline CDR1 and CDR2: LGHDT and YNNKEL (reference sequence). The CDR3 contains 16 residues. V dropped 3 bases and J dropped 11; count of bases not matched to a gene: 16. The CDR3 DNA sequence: TGTGCCAGCAGCCACTCCTTGGGGCCCAAGGACAGGTCCCAGCATTTT. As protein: CASSHSLGPKDRSQHF.

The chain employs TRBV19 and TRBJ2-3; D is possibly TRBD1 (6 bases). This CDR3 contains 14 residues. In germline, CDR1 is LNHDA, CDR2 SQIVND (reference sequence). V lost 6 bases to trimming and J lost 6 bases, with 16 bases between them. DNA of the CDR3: TGTGCCAGTAGCGCCAGGGGATCTGGGGATACGCAGTATTTT. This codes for CASSARGSGDTQYF.

CDR3 sequence: CATSDSGTGETDTQYF. The CDR3 DNA is TGTGCCACCAGTGATTCCGGGACAGGGGAAACAGATACGCAGTATTTT. The rearrangement joins TRBV24-1 to TRBJ2-3; 10 nucleotides line up with TRBD1. V shed 2 bases, J shed 3 bases, and the junction held 4 bases outside the gene matches. CDR1 and CDR2 (germline): KGHDR, SFDVKD. The CDR3 consists of 16 residues.

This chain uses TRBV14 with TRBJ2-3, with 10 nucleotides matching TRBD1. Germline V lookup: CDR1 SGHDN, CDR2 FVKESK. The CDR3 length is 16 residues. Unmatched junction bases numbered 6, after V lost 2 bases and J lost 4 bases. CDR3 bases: TGTGCCAGCAGCCAAAGGACAGGGGGTCTCGCAGATACGCAGTATTTT. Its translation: CASSQRTGGLADTQYF.

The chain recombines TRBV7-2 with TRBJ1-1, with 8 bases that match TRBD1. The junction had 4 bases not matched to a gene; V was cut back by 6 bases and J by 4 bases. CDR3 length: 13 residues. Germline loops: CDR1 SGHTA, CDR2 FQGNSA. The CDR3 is CASSYDRGTEAFF. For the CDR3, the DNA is TGTGCCAGCAGTTACGACAGGGGCACTGAAGCTTTCTTT.

CDR3 in DNA: TGTGCCAGCAGTGAAGGAGCGACTTGGGAGTCGACCCAGTACTTC. Translation gives CASSEGATWESTQYF. The chain uses TRBV6-1 and TRBJ2-5; tentative D call: TRBD2 (5 bases). V shed 1 base and J shed 7 bases, with 16 bases lying between them. The CDR3 spans 15 residues. From germline, CDR1 is MNHNS and CDR2 SASEGT.

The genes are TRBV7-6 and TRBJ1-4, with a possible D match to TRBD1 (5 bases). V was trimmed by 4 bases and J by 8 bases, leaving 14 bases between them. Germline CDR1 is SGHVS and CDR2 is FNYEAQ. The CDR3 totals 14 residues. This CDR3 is CASSSSRAGEKLFF. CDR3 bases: TGTGCCAGCAGCTCCTCCAGGGCGGGAGAAAAACTGTTTTTT.